Included here is one T cell receptor beta chain sequence, with context. The sample belongs to a study of T cell responses to AZD1222 COVID-19 vaccine. Here immunoSEQ multiplex PCR was the method, and the copy in TCRdb shows in-frame clones only, minus some. The sample consists of some 110,000 clones, around 89% of them appearing once. The CDR3 runs to 12 residues. Germline V gene sequence: CDR1 SGHNT, CDR2 YYREEE (reference sequence). V lost 6 bases and J 6 bases, leaving 13 bases between the germline ends. This chain links TRBV5-4 with TRBJ2-7, with no clear D. The receptor was derived from an adult who received the AZD1222 COVID-19 vaccine. Here the sequenced sample was peripheral blood, taken 28 days after the second AZD1222 dose. As DNA, the CDR3 is TGTGCCAGCAACCCGGTTGGTGGCGAGCAGTACTTC. Protein: CASNPVGGEQYF.